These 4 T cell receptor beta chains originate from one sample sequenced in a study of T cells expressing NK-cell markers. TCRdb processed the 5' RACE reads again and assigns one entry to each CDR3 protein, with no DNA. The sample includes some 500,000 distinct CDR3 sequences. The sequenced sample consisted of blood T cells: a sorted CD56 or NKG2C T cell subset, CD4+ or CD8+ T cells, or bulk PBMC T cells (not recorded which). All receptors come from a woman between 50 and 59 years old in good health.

CDR3 residues: CASSFDGYGGELFF. The gene calls are TRBV12-3 or TRBV12-4 and TRBJ2-2. The CDR3 has 14 amino acids.

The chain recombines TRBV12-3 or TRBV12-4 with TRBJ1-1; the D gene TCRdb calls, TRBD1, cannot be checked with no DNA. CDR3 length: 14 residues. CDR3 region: CASSFNPGITEAFF.

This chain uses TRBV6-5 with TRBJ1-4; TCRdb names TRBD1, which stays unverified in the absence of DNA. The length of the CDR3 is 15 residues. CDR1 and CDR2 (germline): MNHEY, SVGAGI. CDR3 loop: CASSYGGGTGEKLFF.

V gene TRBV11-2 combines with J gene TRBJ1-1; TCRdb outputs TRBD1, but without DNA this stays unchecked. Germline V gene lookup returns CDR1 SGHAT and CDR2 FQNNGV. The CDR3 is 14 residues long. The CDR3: CASILDGGNTEAFF.